One T cell receptor (beta chain) is described in this entry. Its specific antigen is unknown. One end of the junction is discordant with germline, which a read error may explain. This specimen comes from a study of tumor-infiltrating lymphocytes in primary liver carcinoma (dated by TCRdb to the late 2010s). Some background on the complete study: Surgical resection was performed in China between November 2015 and March 2016 on several patients with histopathologically diagnosed primary liver carcinoma. Of the five patients, three men and two women aged 30 to 69 years, four had hepatocellular carcinoma and one had combined HCC and intrahepatic cholangiocarcinoma. The five patients had tumors of stage T1-T3 N0M0, with maximum diameters ranging from about 4.2 to 10 cm. Roughly 3.5 to 8 million productive TCRbeta reads were obtained per sample, and no significant difference in read depth was found between tissue types. Across five regions of each liver tumor, along with adjacent normal tissue and blood, the study brought together TCRbeta repertoire sequencing, expression microarrays and whole-exome sequencing. A total of 35 specimens from 5 patients underwent TCRbeta repertoire sequencing, comprising about 25 tumor regions, 5 adjacent noncancerous liver tissues and 5 peripheral blood samples. Repertoires from technical replicates were highly reproducible, with mean shared-clone rates approximately 0.92 and correlation coefficients above 0.95.

The CDR3 numbers 12 residues from cysteine through phenylalanine. Only the CDR3 region is kept as DNA, spanning 36 bases read in frame from base 1. CDR1 is given as SEHNR and CDR2 as FQNEAQ, both from the germline V gene (reference sequence). Findings and caveats that apply to the study as a whole: Because only the TCR beta chain was sequenced and unpaired alpha chains were not captured, true repertoire diversity is likely underestimated. A significantly larger repertoire fraction was made up by the top 250 clones in tumors than in blood (p = 0.039). Pairs of tumor regions showed greater repertoire overlap (mean about 36%) than tumor-adjacent pairs (roughly 17%) or tumor-blood pairs (approximately 15%), which is consistent with antigen-driven expansion. Comparison of CD4+ and CD8+ T cell repertoires was precluded by the use of bulk unsorted samples. Only a few patients were included in the study, and the authors note that the findings should be validated in a larger study.

Blood RNA was extracted from unsorted whole blood using TRIzol reagent, and germline DNA was obtained with the DNeasy Blood & Tissue kit. Patients had chronic HBV infection and were treatment-naive at sampling. Before surgery, roughly 3.7 milliliters of peripheral blood were collected into K2EDTA tubes. TCRbeta-specific cDNA was reverse-transcribed from approximately 500 ng total RNA using a constant-region primer and ProtoScript II reverse transcriptase. Construction of the TCRbeta libraries relied on three nested rounds of multiplex PCR, following a slightly modified ARM-PCR procedure. Multiplex TRBV1-TRBV30 forward primers and a Cbeta reverse primer were used in the first two PCR rounds, each of which was run for approximately 10 cycles. Sample barcodes and Illumina adapters were added in a final 25-cycle PCR with Deep VentR polymerase. Before sequencing, amplicons between 200 and 500 bp were purified from gel using a QIAquick gel extraction kit. TCRbeta amplicons were sequenced on an Illumina HiSeq 2500 with 250-bp paired-end reads. As for the authors' bioinformatics: Trimmomatic v0.33 was used to quality-trim the reads, and FLASH v1.2.11 was used to merge paired reads so that full CDR3 sequences could be recovered. V, D and J germline segments were assigned to the rearranged TCRbeta sequences by MiGEC v1.2.1b. Clonotype statistics and Shannon-Wiener diversity indices were calculated with VDJtools v1.0.0. Except for diversity analysis, only each sample's 250 most abundant clonotypes were used in subsequent analyses to reduce sampling bias. The public reads were run again by TCRdb, first through fastp at Q25 and then through MiXCR, and only productive beta chains were kept. Under each unique CDR3 protein, matching rows form one entry showing the most common genes and DNA. TCRdb's processing, not the authors', yielded these V and J calls. Present in this sample are 300,000 to 350,000 distinct CDR3 sequences, approximately 65% of which were seen just once. Together, the top ten hold 5.5% to 7% of the sample.

Recombination joined TRBV7-9 with TRBJ1-2, with the D segment identity uncertain. Material: peripheral blood. This receptor was obtained from a man aged 35-49 years with primary liver carcinoma and hepatitis B virus infection. In nucleotides, the sequence is TGTGCCAGCAGCCCAAGTGGGTCGGGCTACATCTTC. It encodes CASSPSGSGYIF.